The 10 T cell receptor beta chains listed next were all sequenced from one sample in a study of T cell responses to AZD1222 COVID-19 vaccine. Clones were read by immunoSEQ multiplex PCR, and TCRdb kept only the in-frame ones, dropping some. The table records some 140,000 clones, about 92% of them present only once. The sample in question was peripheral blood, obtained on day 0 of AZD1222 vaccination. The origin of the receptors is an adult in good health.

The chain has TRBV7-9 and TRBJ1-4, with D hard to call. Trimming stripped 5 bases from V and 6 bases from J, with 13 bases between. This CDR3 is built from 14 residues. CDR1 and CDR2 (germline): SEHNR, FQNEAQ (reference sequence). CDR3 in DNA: TGTGCCAGCAGCCCTATGGACCGATATGAAAAACTGTTTTTT. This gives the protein CASSPMDRYEKLFF.

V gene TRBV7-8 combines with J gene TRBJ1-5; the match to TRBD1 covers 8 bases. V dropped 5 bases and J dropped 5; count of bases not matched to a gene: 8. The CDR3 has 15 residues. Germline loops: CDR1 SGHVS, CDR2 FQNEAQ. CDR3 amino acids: CASSARTGRDQPQHF. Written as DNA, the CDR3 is TGTGCCAGCAGCGCTCGGACAGGGAGGGATCAGCCCCAGCATTTT.

In DNA, the CDR3 is TGTGCCAGCAGCTCGAGGGGGGTACCGAATGAGCAGTTCTTC. It is translated as CASSSRGVPNEQFF. This sequence joins TRBV11-3 and TRBJ2-1; D may match TRBD1 or TRBD2 (6 bases each). The length of the CDR3 is 14 residues. CDR1 and CDR2 (germline): SGHNT, YENEEA. V was shortened by 4 bases and J by 7 bases, with 14 bases between the two germline ends.

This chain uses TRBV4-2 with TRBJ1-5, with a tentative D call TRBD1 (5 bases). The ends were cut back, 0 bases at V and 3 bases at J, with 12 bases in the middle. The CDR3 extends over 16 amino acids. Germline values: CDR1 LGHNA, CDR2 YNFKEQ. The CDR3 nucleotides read TGTGCCAGCAGCCAAGATGGGGGGATGTCCAATCAGCCCCAGCATTTT. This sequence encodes CASSQDGGMSNQPQHF.

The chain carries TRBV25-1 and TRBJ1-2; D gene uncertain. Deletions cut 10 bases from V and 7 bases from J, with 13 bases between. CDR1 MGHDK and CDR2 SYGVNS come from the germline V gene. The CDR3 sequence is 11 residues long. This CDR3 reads CAIKGRSGYTF. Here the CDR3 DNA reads TGTGCCATCAAAGGGAGAAGTGGCTACACCTTC.

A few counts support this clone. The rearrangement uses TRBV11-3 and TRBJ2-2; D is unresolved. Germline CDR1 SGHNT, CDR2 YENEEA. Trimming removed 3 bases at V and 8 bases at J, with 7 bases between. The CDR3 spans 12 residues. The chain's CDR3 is CASSFPLGELFF. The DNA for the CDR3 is TGTGCCAGCAGCTTTCCTTTGGGGGAGCTGTTTTTT.

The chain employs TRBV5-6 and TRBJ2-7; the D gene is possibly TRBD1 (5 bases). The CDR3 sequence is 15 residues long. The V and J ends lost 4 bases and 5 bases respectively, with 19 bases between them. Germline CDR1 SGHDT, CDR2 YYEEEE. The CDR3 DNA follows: TGTGCCAGCAGCCCCCCCCCAGGGCGGTGGAACGAGCAGTACTTC. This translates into CASSPPPGRWNEQYF.

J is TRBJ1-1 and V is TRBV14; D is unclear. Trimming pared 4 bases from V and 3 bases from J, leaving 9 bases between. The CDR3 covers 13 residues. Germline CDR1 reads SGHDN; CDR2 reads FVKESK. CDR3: CASSREEHTEAFF. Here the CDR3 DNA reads TGTGCCAGCAGCCGCGAGGAACACACTGAAGCTTTCTTT.

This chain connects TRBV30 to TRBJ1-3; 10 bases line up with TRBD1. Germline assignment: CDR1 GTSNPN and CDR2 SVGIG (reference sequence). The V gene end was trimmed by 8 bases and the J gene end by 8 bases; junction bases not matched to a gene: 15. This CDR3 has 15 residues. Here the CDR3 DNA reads TGTGCCGGGTCCCGGGACAGGGGAGGGGAGCACACCATATATTTT. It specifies CAGSRDRGGEHTIYF. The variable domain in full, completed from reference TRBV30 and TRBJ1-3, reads SQTIHQWPATLVQPVGSPLSLECTVEGTSNPNLYWYRQAAGRGLQLLFYSVGIGQISSEVPQNLSASRPQDRQFILSSKKLLLSDSGFYLCAGSRDRGGEHTIYFGEGSWLTVV.

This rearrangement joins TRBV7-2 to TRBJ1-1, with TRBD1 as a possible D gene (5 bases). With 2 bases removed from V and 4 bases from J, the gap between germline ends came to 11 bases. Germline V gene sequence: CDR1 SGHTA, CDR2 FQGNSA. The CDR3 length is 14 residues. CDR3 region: CASSLWGRGTEAFF. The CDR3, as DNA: TGTGCCAGCAGCTTATGGGGGAGGGGCACTGAAGCTTTCTTT.